This T cell receptor (beta chain) appears in the sequencing data of a study of radiotherapy plus CTLA-4 blockade in lung cancer. Study-level findings and limits: Reported findings show early blood T cell clone dynamics, with interferon-beta, best predicted response. Radiotherapy with ipilimumab was followed by blood expansion of tumor-derived clones.

This clone occurred once. Antigen specificity is unknown. Germline loops: CDR1 GTSNPN, CDR2 SVGIG (reference sequence). The CDR3 consists of 16 residues. Trimming shortened V by 0 bases and J by 7 bases, and 16 bases separated the two germline ends. Generated by immunoSEQ multiplex PCR, the TCRdb table keeps only in-frame clones and is missing some. This table holds roughly 50,000 clones, 70% to 80% found once. The sequencing used peripheral blood, collected from a patient treated with radiotherapy plus ipilimumab. The chain couples TRBV30 to TRBJ1-6; TRBD1 might be the D (6 bases). This TCR was sampled from a human donor with non-small cell lung cancer who had stable disease on radiotherapy plus ipilimumab. The CDR3 region has the DNA TGTGCCTGGAGTGTACTTCGGGGGCGCGACAATTCACCCCTCCACTTT. Amino acid sequence: CAWSVLRGRDNSPLHF.